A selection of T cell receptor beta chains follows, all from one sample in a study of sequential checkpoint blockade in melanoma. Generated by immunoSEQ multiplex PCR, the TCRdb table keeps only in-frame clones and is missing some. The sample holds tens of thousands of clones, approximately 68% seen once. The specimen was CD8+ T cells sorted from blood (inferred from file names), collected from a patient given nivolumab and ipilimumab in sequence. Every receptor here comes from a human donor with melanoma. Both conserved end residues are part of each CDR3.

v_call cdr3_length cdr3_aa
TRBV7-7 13 CASSLRTDTEAFF
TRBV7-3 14 CASSSGTGIYGYTF
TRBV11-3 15 CASSSPLFKGNEQFF
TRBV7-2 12 CASGTTRGTQYF
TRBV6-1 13 CASRTGGVDEQFF
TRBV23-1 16 CASSQPASGAGDTQYF
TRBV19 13 CASSIVAQTEAFF
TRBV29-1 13 CSATRDSDTEAFF
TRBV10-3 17 CAISGPRDSPQAYGYTF
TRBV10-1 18 CASGGLTTGEWGTGELFF
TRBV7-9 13 CASRKGGTDTQYF
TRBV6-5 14 CASSETPKNTEAFF
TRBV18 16 CASSPVGQANTGELFF
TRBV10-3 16 CAISESSSVYTDTQYF
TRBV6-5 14 CASSYDWGGTEAFF
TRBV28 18 CASSLGARTGSSNYGYTF
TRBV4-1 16 CASSQSPGLAEYEQYF
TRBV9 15 CASSEPTSSSGEQFF
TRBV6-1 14 CASSADTSNTEAFF
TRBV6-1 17 CASSDGRAGRDRETQYF
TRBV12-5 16 CASAPRRNSPRETQYF
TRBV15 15 CATSSRDRVDSPLHF
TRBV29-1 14 CSVEGSGVNTEAFF
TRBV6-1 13 CAIGLDSTDTQYF
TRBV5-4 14 CASSLVEGADTQYF
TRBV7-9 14 CASSLGQGDNEQFF
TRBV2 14 CASSSPGTGTGYTF